This T cell receptor (beta chain) stems from a study of response to subunit inactivated influenza vaccine (dated by TCRdb to 2017 to 2018). Study-level background: To follow how T cells responded to a trivalent subunit inactivated influenza vaccine, the researchers relied on deep quantitative profiling of the T cell receptor repertoire.

This clonotype was recorded a few times. What this receptor recognizes is not known. The record has no base qualities; no much larger clone is one base away. Results and caveats for the whole study, not just this receptor: The authors suggested that each seasonal influenza vaccination may recruit only a limited number of new T cells.

The intended sense of this specimen's time point label: approximately 47 days after influenza vaccine administration. Receptor amplification or capture employed RT-PCR. Sequenced using an Illumina HiSeq 2500. The public reads were reprocessed in TCRdb via fastp at Q25 and MiXCR, keeping in-frame beta chains. Rows with a matching CDR3 protein are joined into one entry that keeps the most common DNA and genes. The sample profile shows 500,000 to 600,000 distinct CDR3 sequences; under 15% of them were found once. The ten most abundant clones make up around 13% of the sample. The source material was PBMCs from blood, sampled roughly 46 days after vaccination. This receptor was taken from a man aged 45-65 years who received an inactivated influenza vaccine. Donor details come from another sample of the same person, matched by shared clones.

The CDR3 sequence is CASSTPTGSPDYGYTF. The nucleotide sequence reads as follows: TGTGCCAGCAGCACCCCGACAGGATCCCCCGACTATGGCTACACCTTC. This chain is built from TRBV12-3 or TRBV12-4 and TRBJ1-2; tentative D gene TRBD1, with 6 bases matching. Spanning cysteine to phenylalanine, the CDR3 consists of 16 amino acids. The only DNA kept is the CDR3, 48 bases in frame from the first base. V and J lose 6 bases and 3 bases, and a span of 20 bases separates them.